Listed below are T cell receptor beta chains from one sample, sequenced in a study of blood T cell repertoires in COVID-19. Clones were read by immunoSEQ multiplex PCR, and TCRdb kept only the in-frame ones, dropping some. The data show 60,000 or so clones, approximately 80% seen once. The specimen sequenced was peripheral blood. The receptor set was obtained from a human donor in a cohort sampled during active COVID-19. The CDR3 runs from the conserved cysteine through the conserved F or W. The D gene is left open where the match is weak. Not all rows give a size; the values are once, few, many and, for expanded clones, a class.

TGTGCCAGCAGCTCCCCCGGGGTGGGGAACTATGGCTACACCTTC,CASSSPGVGNYGYTF,TRBJ1-2,TRBV5-5,NA,many
TGTGCCAGCAGTCGGACTAGCGTCGGGGAGCTGTTTTTT,CASSRTSVGELFF,TRBJ2-2,TRBV3-1/TRBV3-2,TRBD2,NA
TGTGCCAGCAGTTGGACAGGCTATAGCAATCAGCCCCAGCATTTT,CASSWTGYSNQPQHF,TRBJ1-5,TRBV2,TRBD1,few
TGTGCCAGCAGCTCGTGGACAGGGGGCCTCACTGAAGCTTTCTTT,CASSSWTGGLTEAFF,TRBJ1-1,TRBV7-3,TRBD1,many
TGTGCCAGCTCACCACCTGTGGGGACAGGGCTTTCACCCCTCCACTTT,CASSPPVGTGLSPLHF,TRBJ1-6,TRBV18,TRBD1,NA
TGCGCCAGCTGCTCTTTTTCCCCCCCGGTTGGGGCAAAAGGATACGAGCAGTACTTC,CASCSFSPPVGAKGYEQYF,TRBJ2-7,TRBV5-1,NA,NA
TGTGCCAGCAGCGTAGTACAAACGAACACCGGGGAGCTGTTTTTT,CASSVVQTNTGELFF,TRBJ2-2,TRBV9,NA,NA
TGTGCCAGCGGGGCTAGCGGGAGCACAGATACGCAGTATTTT,CASGASGSTDTQYF,TRBJ2-3,TRBV27,TRBD2,NA
TGTGCCAGCTCACTTGTCCCGACAGGGTTGAAGGGAGACGGCTACACCTTC,CASSLVPTGLKGDGYTF,TRBJ1-2,TRBV18,TRBD1,NA
TGTGCCAGCAGCCTAGTAGAGGATGAAAAACTGTTTTTT,CASSLVEDEKLFF,TRBJ1-4,TRBV27,NA,NA
TGTGCCAGCAGTGAGGCCAGGCAGGGCTATGGCTACACCTTC,CASSEARQGYGYTF,TRBJ1-2,TRBV2,NA,NA
TGTGCCAGCAGCTTAGAGGCAGGGGGCGCATACGAGCAGTACTTC,CASSLEAGGAYEQYF,TRBJ2-7,TRBV11-2,TRBD1,many
TGTGCCAGCAGTGACCGGGACAGGGTCTACGAGCAGTACTTC,CASSDRDRVYEQYF,TRBJ2-7,TRBV2,TRBD1,NA
TGTGCCAGCAGCTTTCAGGGTATCAATGAGCAGTTCTTC,CASSFQGINEQFF,TRBJ2-1,TRBV5-6,NA,NA